This T cell receptor (beta chain) derives from a study of shared clonotypes between healthy human individuals. The CDR3 spans 15 residues. Germline V gene sequence: CDR1 SQVTM, CDR2 ANQGSEA. J was trimmed by 2 bases and V by 4 bases; bases with no gene match: 8. The table came from immunoSEQ multiplex PCR; TCRdb's copy has only in-frame clones and leaves some out. The table lists 980,000 or so clones, approximately 76% of them singletons. The genes are TRBV29-1 and TRBJ2-3; 8 bases agree with TRBD1. Sequencing was done on a sample of memory CD4+ T cells sorted from blood. As to subset: CD45RA-negative fraction. This sequence was found in a man between 18 and 29 years old in good health. CDR3 loop: CSVGVGQASTDTQYF. As DNA, the CDR3 is TGCAGCGTTGGAGTGGGACAGGCATCCACAGATACGCAGTATTTT.